This T cell receptor beta chain comes out of a study of metastatic and nonmetastatic thyroid tumors. TCRdb re-called clones from the PCR reads using MiXCR. The data hold some 42,000 clones, with roughly 28% observed a single time. Ahead of thyroid surgery, no patient had received treatment of any kind. Germline V gene sequence: CDR1 KGHSH, CDR2 LQKENI. Deletions cut 9 bases from V and 2 bases from J, with 6 bases between. The CDR3 is 11 residues long. Sequenced: blood. The chain links TRBV18 to TRBJ2-3; D uncertain. This receptor was taken from a male donor with papillary thyroid cancer or a benign thyroid nodule (not recorded which). Some clones in this sample may be carry-over from other donors' samples. The CDR3 protein is CASLTTDTQYF. The CDR3 coding sequence is TGTGCCAGTCTTACCACAGATACGCAGTATTTT.